Shown below are 27 T cell receptor beta chains from a single sample sequenced in a study of shared clonotypes between healthy human individuals. The data were produced by immunoSEQ multiplex PCR, yet TCRdb's version contains in-frame clones alone and is incomplete. The table includes around 2.5 million clones, more than 85% detected once. Material: naive CD4+ T cells from PBMCs. Subset indicated: CD45RA+ positively selected. The receptor set was obtained from a man younger than 35 in good health. Some clones in this sample may be carry-over from other donors' samples.

The chain has TRBV5-4 and TRBJ2-3, with D hard to call. Trimming removed 0 bases at V and 2 bases at J, with 10 bases between. CDR3 length: 15 amino acids. The germline gives CDR1 SGHNT, CDR2 YYREEE (reference sequence). The CDR3 spells CASSLGRLATDTQYF. The CDR3 nucleotides read TGTGCCAGCAGCTTGGGCAGGTTGGCCACAGATACGCAGTATTTT.

The chain couples TRBV28 to TRBJ2-1, with D perhaps matching TRBD2 (6 bases). Germline V gene lookup returns CDR1 MDHEN and CDR2 SYDVKM. The CDR3 length is 16 residues. The V end was cut by 2 bases, the J end by 8 bases, with 19 bases between. The CDR3 nucleotides read TGTGCCAGCAGTTTACAGTGGTCCTTTAGGGAGGATGAGCAGTTCTTC. This gives the protein CASSLQWSFREDEQFF. The complete variable domain, with remaining parts taken from reference TRBV28 and TRBJ2-1, reads DVKVTQSSRYLVKRTGEKVFLECVQDMDHENMFWYRQDPGLGLRLIYFSYDVKMKEKGDIPEGYSVSREKKERFSLILESASTNQTSMYLCASSLQWSFREDEQFFGPGTRLTVL.

This chain joins TRBV11-3 and TRBJ2-1; the match to TRBD2 covers 9 bases. Germline V gene lookup returns CDR1 SGHNT and CDR2 YENEEA. CDR3 length: 14 residues. Trimming took 5 bases from V and 7 from J; bases not matched to a gene: 6. CDR3 loop: CASSHQLAGNEQFF. CDR3 DNA: TGTGCCAGCAGCCACCAACTAGCGGGTAATGAGCAGTTCTTC.

The chain uses TRBV7-2 and TRBJ2-3, with D uncertain. V was cut by 1 base and J by 3 bases, with 5 bases left in between. Germline CDR1 is SGHTA and CDR2 is FQGNSA. CDR3 length: 13 residues. CDR3 protein: CASSLVVTDTQYF. CDR3 DNA sequence: TGTGCCAGCAGCTTAGTGGTGACAGATACGCAGTATTTT.

With regard to this clone: Other DNA sequences of this sample code for an identical CDR3. The V and J genes are TRBV6-6 and TRBJ2-5; D is unclear. This CDR3 is built from 13 residues. Between the trimmed V and J ends, which lost 5 bases and 2 bases, there was a span of 9 bases. Germline loops: CDR1 MNHNY, CDR2 SVGAGI (reference sequence). This CDR3 reads CASSPPGQETQYF. The CDR3 region has the DNA TGTGCCAGCAGTCCGCCCGGGCAAGAGACCCAGTACTTC.

This chain connects TRBV6-5 to TRBJ2-2, with 8 bases matching TRBD2. The germline gives CDR1 MNHEY, CDR2 SVGAGI. Losses at the gene ends were 8 bases for V and 0 bases for J; bases not matched to a gene: 5. The CDR3 has 15 amino acids. The CDR3 DNA reads TGTGCCAGCGGCGGACTAGCTGCGAACACCGGGGAGCTGTTTTTT. This encodes CASGGLAANTGELFF.

The chain employs TRBV28 and TRBJ1-5; possibly TRBD1 for D (5 bases). This CDR3 region has 17 residues. Trimming stripped 7 bases from V and 0 bases from J, with 19 bases between. From germline, CDR1 is MDHEN and CDR2 SYDVKM. Here the CDR3 DNA reads TGTGCCAGCACTCCGAATGGGGCCCAGAGTAGCAATCAGCCCCAGCATTTT. This translates into CASTPNGAQSSNQPQHF.

The chain links TRBV5-4 to TRBJ2-5, with 8 bases lining up with TRBD2. Per the germline V gene, CDR1 is SGHNT and CDR2 is YYREEE (reference sequence). Trimming removed 0 bases from V and 4 bases from J; junction bases left unmatched: 5. The CDR3 is 15 amino acids. The CDR3 spells CASSLASGSGETQYF. CDR3 sequence (DNA): TGTGCCAGCAGCTTGGCAAGCGGGAGCGGAGAGACCCAGTACTTC.

J is TRBJ2-3 and V is TRBV2; the D gene is possibly TRBD2 (5 bases). Deletions cut 7 bases from V and 4 bases from J, with 15 bases between. The CDR3 extends over 14 amino acids. Germline lookup yields CDR1 SNHLY and CDR2 FYNNEI. CDR3 DNA: TGTGCCAGCACCAGGTACCTCGGGGCAGATACGCAGTATTTT. Translated: CASTRYLGADTQYF. Supplemented by reference TRBV2 and TRBJ2-3, the full variable domain reads EPEVTQTPSHQVTQMGQEVILRCVPISNHLYFYWYRQILGQKVEFLVSFYNNEISEKSEIFDDQFSVERPDGSNFTLKIRSTKLEDSAMYFCASTRYLGADTQYFGPGTRLTVL.

The chain employs TRBV28 and TRBJ2-1, with 9 nucleotides matching TRBD2. Trimming cost V 8 bases and J 4 bases; bases outside gene matches: 9. The CDR3 runs 15 residues. Germline V CDR1 and CDR2: MDHEN, SYDVKM. Written as DNA, the CDR3 is TGTGCCAGCCACTACGCGGGAGGGACATACAATGAGCAGTTCTTC. Protein sequence: CASHYAGGTYNEQFF.

The CDR3 protein is CASSKGPTNSNTEAFF. The CDR3 DNA is TGTGCCAGCAGCAAAGGTCCCACCAACTCGAACACTGAAGCTTTCTTT. The V call is TRBV21-1, the J call TRBJ1-1. TRBV21-1 is designated a pseudogene. The length of the CDR3 is 16 residues.

This chain uses TRBV14 with TRBJ2-7, with 11 bases fitting TRBD2. V was pared by 3 bases and J by 6 bases, with 10 bases of the junction left unmatched. Germline assignment: CDR1 SGHDN and CDR2 FVKESK. The length of the CDR3 is 16 residues. The CDR3 is CASSHSPGLAALEQYF. Here the CDR3 DNA reads TGTGCCAGCAGCCATTCCCCGGGACTAGCGGCTCTCGAGCAGTACTTC.

To note about this clone: Distinct nucleotide sequences in the sample also encode this CDR3. The rearrangement uses TRBV7-9 and TRBJ2-7; no firm D call. The germline V gene encodes CDR1 SEHNR and CDR2 FQNEAQ (reference sequence). The V and J ends lost 3 bases and 0 bases respectively, with 3 bases between them. CDR3 size: 12 residues. The CDR3 DNA sequence: TGTGCCAGCAGCTTTAGCTCCTACGAGCAGTACTTC. Its protein is CASSFSSYEQYF.

This clone was seen just once. The chain uses TRBV5-1 and TRBJ2-7, with 12 bases aligning to TRBD2. Germline CDR1 is SGHRS and CDR2 is YFSETQ. This CDR3 comprises 17 residues. After removal of 1 base from V and 7 bases from J, the junction contained 12 bases not matched to a gene. CDR3 DNA sequence: TGCGCCAGCAGCTTGAAACCGCTAGCGGGAGGGCCAAGGGAGCAGTACTTC. This gives the protein CASSLKPLAGGPREQYF.

About this clone: This CDR3 is also generated by other DNA sequences in the sample. The chain combines TRBV7-9 with TRBJ2-5; D is unresolved. The CDR3 consists of 13 residues. CDR1 and CDR2 from the germline V gene are SEHNR and FQNEAQ (reference sequence). Between the trimmed V and J ends, which lost 2 bases and 4 bases, there was a span of 8 bases. In DNA form, the CDR3 reads TGTGCCAGCAGCTTATCCGGTGGAGAGACCCAGTACTTC. Residues: CASSLSGGETQYF.

The V and J genes are TRBV28 and TRBJ1-2; D call uncertain. The CDR3 is 14 residues long. Germline V gene sequence: CDR1 MDHEN, CDR2 SYDVKM. V was clipped by 8 bases and J by 0 bases, with 13 bases between them. CDR3 protein: CASVEQRPNYGYTF. CDR3 sequence (DNA): TGTGCCAGCGTGGAGCAGAGGCCTAACTATGGCTACACCTTC.

This clone was detected only once. The rearrangement links TRBV18 to TRBJ1-4; D gene unclear. Germline V gene data show CDR1 as KGHSH and CDR2 as LQKENI. V was clipped by 5 bases and J by 0 bases, with 10 bases between them. This CDR3 comprises 15 residues. CDR3 coding DNA: TGTGCCAGCTCAACCGTGGGCCCAACTAATGAAAAACTGTTTTTT. Residues: CASSTVGPTNEKLFF.

The chain employs TRBV7-8 and TRBJ2-2; 10 bases are shared with TRBD2. Germline lookup yields CDR1 SGHVS and CDR2 FQNEAQ. CDR3 size: 19 residues. V gave up 0 bases and J gave up 5 bases; unmatched junction bases: 12. The CDR3 DNA reads as TGTGCCAGCAGCTTAGCGACACTAGCGGGGTCCCGGAGGACCGGGGAGCTGTTTTTT. Its protein product is CASSLATLAGSRRTGELFF.

This clone was detected once. The genes are TRBV2 and TRBJ2-2, with D possibly being TRBD2 (6 bases). This CDR3 is 16 amino acids long. Germline V CDR1 and CDR2: SNHLY, FYNNEI. Trimming cost V 1 base and J 3 bases, with 12 bases left between them. The DNA of the CDR3 is TGTGCCAGCAGTGAAGGCGCGGGGATGTACACCGGGGAGCTGTTTTTT. Translation gives CASSEGAGMYTGELFF.

CDR3 protein: CASSPPGTLAYEQYF. The DNA for the CDR3 is TGTGCCAGCAGTCCCCCTGGCACACTGGCCTACGAGCAGTACTTC. This chain joins TRBV28 and TRBJ2-7; D is uncertain. V shed 5 bases and J shed 2 bases, with 16 bases lying between them. The CDR3 loop spans 15 amino acids. Per germline, CDR1 MDHEN and CDR2 SYDVKM.

This sequence joins TRBV9 and TRBJ1-2; unclear D gene. Germline CDR1 is SGDLS and CDR2 is YYNGEE. The CDR3 has 14 amino acids. Trimming pared 0 bases from V and 1 base from J, leaving 7 bases between. The CDR3 DNA reads TGTGCCAGCAGCGTAGGGAACCATAACTATGGCTACACCTTC. Residues: CASSVGNHNYGYTF.

This rearrangement joins TRBV28 to TRBJ1-3; D possibly corresponds to TRBD1 (5 bases). The CDR3 loop spans 15 amino acids. CDR1 is MDHEN and CDR2 is SYDVKM in the germline V gene. Trimming shortened V by 8 bases and J by 3 bases, and 17 bases separated the two germline ends. The CDR3: CASGKMWGNGNTIYF. In DNA, the CDR3 is TGTGCCAGCGGGAAGATGTGGGGGAATGGAAACACCATATATTTT. Complete variable domain (other parts from reference TRBV28 and TRBJ1-3): DVKVTQSSRYLVKRTGEKVFLECVQDMDHENMFWYRQDPGLGLRLIYFSYDVKMKEKGDIPEGYSVSREKKERFSLILESASTNQTSMYLCASGKMWGNGNTIYFGEGSWLTVV.

The rearrangement uses TRBV9 and TRBJ2-7; 7 bases align to TRBD2. CDR1 and CDR2 from the germline V gene are SGDLS and YYNGEE. Trimming took 5 bases from V and 6 from J; bases not matched to a gene: 17. The CDR3 contains 16 residues. Here the CDR3 DNA reads TGTGCCAGCAGGATTCGGGAGGCCCCACCTGGGAGCGAGCAGTACTTC. This sequence encodes CASRIREAPPGSEQYF.

V usage is TRBV28 and J usage is TRBJ2-7; D may be TRBD1 (6 bases). The CDR3 totals 14 residues. Trimming cost V 3 bases and J 4 bases, with 13 bases left between them. Germline CDR1 and CDR2: MDHEN and SYDVKM. The CDR3: CASSFGTRLYEQYF. The CDR3, as DNA: TGTGCCAGCAGTTTTGGGACACGGTTGTACGAGCAGTACTTC.

The V and J genes are TRBV28 and TRBJ2-1; 10 nucleotides align to TRBD1. Germline V gene lookup returns CDR1 MDHEN and CDR2 SYDVKM. The CDR3 runs 16 residues. V was pared by 7 bases and J by 4 bases, with 10 bases of the junction left unmatched. The CDR3 protein is CASTPPRTGGYNEQFF. The CDR3 nucleotides are TGTGCCAGCACCCCTCCGAGGACAGGGGGATACAATGAGCAGTTCTTC.

J is TRBJ2-7 and V is TRBV5-4, with TRBD2 as a possible D gene (6 bases). Trimming took 4 bases from V and 2 from J, leaving 13 bases between them. The CDR3 has 14 amino acids. CDR1 is SGHNT, CDR2 YYREEE, per germline (reference sequence). In nucleotides, the CDR3 is TGTGCCAGCAGCGCCCGGGGGACCCCCTACGAGCAGTACTTC. Amino acid sequence: CASSARGTPYEQYF.

J is TRBJ1-1 and V is TRBV5-4; D is ambiguous. The CDR3 has 17 residues. The germline V gene encodes CDR1 SGHNT and CDR2 YYREEE (reference sequence). The V and J ends lost 4 bases and 0 bases respectively, with 19 bases between them. This CDR3 is CASSQVSGGGVNTEAFF. CDR3 coding DNA: TGTGCCAGCAGCCAAGTATCAGGAGGCGGTGTGAACACTGAAGCTTTCTTT.